The 8 T cell receptor beta chains given below trace back to one sample, sequenced in a study of tumor and adjacent non-tumor tissue in lung cancer. A modified ARM-PCR protocol with three rounds of nested PCR amplified TCRbeta. MiXCR was run by TCRdb on the multiplex PCR reads, yielding one entry per CDR3 protein. The table lists around 40,000 distinct CDR3 sequences, roughly 60% of them singletons. No cell sorting was done before RNA was extracted from the tissue. Distant lung tissue was collected more than 3 cm away from the tumor edge. Material for sequencing was distant non-tumor lung tissue. Receptors were obtained from a middle-aged man with non-small cell lung cancer.

This clonotype was detected a few times. A clone one base away is much larger, so this may be a read error. The chain is built from TRBV6-1 and TRBJ2-3; a possible D gene is TRBD1 (5 bases). Germline V gene sequence: CDR1 MNHNS, CDR2 SASEGT. The CDR3 consists of 13 residues. Trimming removed 2 bases at V and 6 bases at J, with 9 bases between. The chain's CDR3 is CASSELGADTQYF. The CDR3 nucleotides are TGTGCCAGCAGTGAACTTGGGGCCGATACGCAGTATTTT.

In regard to this clonotype: A read error may produce the germline difference seen at one junction end. The chain uses TRBV11-2 and TRBJ2-3; D not certain. The germline CDR1 and CDR2 sequences are SGHAT and FQNNGV. CDR3 length: 12 residues. CDR3 coding DNA: TGTGCCAGTAGCCTAATCACAGATACGGAGTATTTT. Residues: CASSLITDTEYF.

With respect to this clonotype: The CDR3 does not end in the conserved phenylalanine or tryptophan, so this is likely a read error. V gene TRBV6-1 combines with J gene TRBJ2-7, with 8 bases fitting TRBD2. Germline-derived CDR1 and CDR2 are MNHNS and SASEGT. The CDR3 length is 15 residues. The DNA for the CDR3 is TGTACCAGCAGTGAACGGGCAGCGGGGGCCAACGAGCAGTACCTC. Its protein is CTSSERAAGANEQYL.

This clonotype was seen only once. This is likely a read error, given that the CDR3 carries no conserved phenylalanine or tryptophan at its end. The chain uses TRBV6-5 and TRBJ2-7, with unresolved D. This CDR3 has 14 residues. The V end lost 6 bases, the J end lost 4 bases, and 16 bases lay between the germline ends. CDR1 and CDR2 from the germline V gene are MNHEY and SVGAGI. The CDR3: CASSPGPLAYEQYL. For the CDR3, the DNA is TGTGCCAGCAGCCCGGGCCCCTTGGCTTACGAGCAGTACTTA.

As for this clonotype: One end of the junction varies from germline; a read error may be responsible. The chain employs TRBV10-2 and TRBJ2-5, with D uncertain. In germline, CDR1 is WSHSY, CDR2 SAAADI. The CDR3 loop spans 14 amino acids. DNA of the CDR3: TGTGCCAGCAGGCTTTCGAGAATGCGAGAGACCCAGTACTTC. This encodes CASRLSRMRETQYF.

Worth noting for this clonotype: A much more abundant neighbour one base away suggests this may be a read error. The chain uses TRBV10-1 and TRBJ2-3, with 8 bases identical to TRBD2. The length of the CDR3 is 16 residues. Germline V gives CDR1 WNHNN, CDR2 SYGVQD (reference sequence). The CDR3 protein is CASSETSGTYTGTQYF. The CDR3 DNA reads TGCGCCAGCAGTGAAACTAGCGGTACTTACACAGGTACGCAGTATTTT.

Note on this clonotype: The CDR3 ends on some other residue instead of the conserved phenylalanine or tryptophan, so this is likely a read error. This chain joins TRBV6-2 or TRBV6-3 and TRBJ2-1; D remains ambiguous. CDR1 and CDR2 from the germline V gene are MNHEY and SVGEGT. This CDR3 region has 12 residues. CDR3 in amino acids: CASCSSYDEQFS. CDR3 bases: TGTGCCAGCTGCAGCTCCTACGATGAGCAGTTCTCC.

With respect to this clonotype: Germline and junction disagree at one end, which may indicate a read error. This chain connects TRBV11-2 to TRBJ1-3; D may be TRBD1 (5 bases). The germline CDR1 and CDR2 sequences are SGHAT and FQNNGV. The CDR3 extends over 12 amino acids. The CDR3 coding sequence is TGTGCCACCAGTCTTCTGGACAACACCTTATATTTT. Amino acids: CATSLLDNTLYF.